One T cell receptor (beta chain) is described in this entry. Trimming at V came to 3 bases and at J to 2 bases, leaving 10 bases not matched to a gene. The CDR3 is 17 amino acids. CDR1 is KGHSH and CDR2 is LQKENI in the germline V gene. This sample is part of a study of blood T cell repertoires in COVID-19. About the study: Samples taken during acute and convalescent COVID-19 were collected in the United States, Italy and Spain. PBMCs, B-cell-depleted T cells, or T cells provided the cDNA or gDNA that made up the material.

In the study's own analysis: From reference gene primer amplification, estimates of nucleated cell counts were derived. Clones were read by immunoSEQ multiplex PCR, and TCRdb kept only the in-frame ones, dropping some. D and trimming were read from the DNA, whereas the V and J calls and clone size are those reported in that table. The table has 380,000 or so clones, 75% to 90% seen once. The origin of this receptor is a woman aged 55-69 years with COVID-19, enrolled during active disease. This chain links TRBV18 with TRBJ2-1; 7 bases are a match to TRBD2. The source material was peripheral blood. CDR3 amino acids: CASSPRTSRATYNEQFF. The CDR3 region has the DNA TGTGCCAGCTCACCGCGGACTAGTCGGGCCACCTACAATGAGCAGTTCTTC. Full variable domain (missing parts from reference TRBV18 and TRBJ2-1): NAGVMQNPRHLVRRRGQEARLRCSPMKGHSHVYWYRQLPEEGLKFMVYLQKENIIDESGMPKERFSAEFPKEGPSILRIQQVVRGDSAAYFCASSPRTSRATYNEQFFGPGTRLTVL.